This TCR beta chain was recorded in a study of tumor-infiltrating lymphocytes in primary liver carcinoma. As for the study in general: Enrolled patients were male and female, aged 30 to 69 years. About 3.65 to 7.13 million productive TCRbeta reads were obtained from the samples, with similar numbers across tissue types.

The CDR3 runs 15 residues. Germline CDR1 reads MDHEN; CDR2 reads SYDVKM. Co-extraction of both nucleic acids (RNA and DNA) used roughly 20-34 mg of unsorted bulk tissue. Infection with HBV was chronic in patients; they were treatment-naive. Study outcomes and limitations: Tumor samples exhibited a significantly greater top-250-clone fraction than blood samples (p = 0.039).

The authors made TCR beta cDNA from 500 ng total RNA with a constant-region primer. Sequencing libraries for TCR beta derived from three nested multiplex PCR rounds that used slightly modified ARM-PCR. Each of the first two PCR rounds ran roughly 9 cycles with TRBV1-TRBV30 forward and C-beta reverse primers. TCRdb reanalysed the multiplex PCR reads using MiXCR and keeps one entry per CDR3 protein. The table lists more than 100,000 distinct CDR3 sequences, nearly 70% of them singletons. As regards this clonotype: Its specificity is not known. The missing conserved phenylalanine or tryptophan at the end of this CDR3 makes a read error likely.

The rearrangement joins TRBV28 to TRBJ2-2; D might be TRBD2 (5 bases). Sequences were obtained from tumor-adjacent normal liver tissue. This sequence originates from a woman aged 60 to 75 with primary liver carcinoma and hepatitis B virus infection. CDR3 bases: TGTGTCAGCAGTCTCTACCGGACTGGCCCCGGGGAGCTGTTTTTA. Translating it yields CVSSLYRTGPGELFL.